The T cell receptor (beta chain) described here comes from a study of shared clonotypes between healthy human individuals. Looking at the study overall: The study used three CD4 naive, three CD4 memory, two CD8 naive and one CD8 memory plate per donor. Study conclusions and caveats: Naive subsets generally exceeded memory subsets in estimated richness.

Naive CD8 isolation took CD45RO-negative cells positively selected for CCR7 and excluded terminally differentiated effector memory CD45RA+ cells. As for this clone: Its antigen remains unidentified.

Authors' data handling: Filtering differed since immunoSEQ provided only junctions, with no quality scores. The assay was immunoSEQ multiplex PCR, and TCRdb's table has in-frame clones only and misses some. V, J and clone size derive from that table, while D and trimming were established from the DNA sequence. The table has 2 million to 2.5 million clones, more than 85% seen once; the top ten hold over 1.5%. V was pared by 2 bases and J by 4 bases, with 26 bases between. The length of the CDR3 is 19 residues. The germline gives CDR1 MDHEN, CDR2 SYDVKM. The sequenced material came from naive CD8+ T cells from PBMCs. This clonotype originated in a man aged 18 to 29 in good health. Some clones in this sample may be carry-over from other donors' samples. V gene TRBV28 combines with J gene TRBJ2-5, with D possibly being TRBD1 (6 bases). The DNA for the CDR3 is TGTGCCAGCAGTTTAGACCGGGACACCCTGGGATTGGGACGAGAGACCCAGTACTTC. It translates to CASSLDRDTLGLGRETQYF.